Described below is a single T cell receptor (beta chain) sequence and its context. Its target is unknown. Germline V gives CDR1 SNHLY, CDR2 FYNNEI. V was cut by 8 bases and J by 0 bases, with 13 bases left in between. This CDR3 has 14 amino acids. This sample stems from a study of cytomegalovirus exposure and HLA in healthy donors. General observations from the study: Differences between HLA loci emerged in a later analysis of TCR association rates, with DRB1 most and HLA-C fewest. Some public TCRs appeared in many individuals, while most sequences were rare.

Both 60 Vbeta primers and 13 Jbeta primers went into the PCR. Sequenced by immunoSEQ multiplex PCR; TCRdb stores in-frame clones only, minus some. The table includes around 77,000 clones, more than 75% detected once. The sequence derives from a man in his forties in good health and CMV-seronegative. V and J are TRBV2 and TRBJ1-1; a weak D match, TRBD1 (5 bases). Sequences were obtained from PBMCs. The CDR3 reads CASGEEQVNTEAFF. CDR3 DNA sequence: TGTGCCAGCGGGGAAGAACAGGTGAACACTGAAGCTTTCTTT.